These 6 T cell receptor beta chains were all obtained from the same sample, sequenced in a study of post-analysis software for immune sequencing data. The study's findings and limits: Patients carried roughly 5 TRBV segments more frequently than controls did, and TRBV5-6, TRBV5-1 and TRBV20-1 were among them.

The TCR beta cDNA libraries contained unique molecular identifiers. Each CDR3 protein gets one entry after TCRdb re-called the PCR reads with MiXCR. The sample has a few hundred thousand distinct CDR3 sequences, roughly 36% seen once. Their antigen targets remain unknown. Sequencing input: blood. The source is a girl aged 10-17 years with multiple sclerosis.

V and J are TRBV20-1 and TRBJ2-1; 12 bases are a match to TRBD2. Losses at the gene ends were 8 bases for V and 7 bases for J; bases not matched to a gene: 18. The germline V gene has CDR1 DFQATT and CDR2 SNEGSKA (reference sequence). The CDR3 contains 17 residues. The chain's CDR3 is CSSLLGLAGLRGNEQFF. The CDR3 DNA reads TGCAGTAGCCTCTTGGGACTAGCGGGCTTACGGGGAAATGAGCAGTTCTTC.

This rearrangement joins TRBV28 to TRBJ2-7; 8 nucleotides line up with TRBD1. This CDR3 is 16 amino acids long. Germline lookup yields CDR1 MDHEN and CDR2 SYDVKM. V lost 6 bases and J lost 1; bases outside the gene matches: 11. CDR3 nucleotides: TGTGCCAGCAGCATGGAGACGACAGGGGTGTCCTACGAGCAGTACTTC. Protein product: CASSMETTGVSYEQYF.

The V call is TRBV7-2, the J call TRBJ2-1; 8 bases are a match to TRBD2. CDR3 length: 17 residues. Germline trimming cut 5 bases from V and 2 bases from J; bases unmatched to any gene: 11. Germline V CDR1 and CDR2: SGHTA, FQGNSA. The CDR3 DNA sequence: TGTGCCAGCAGCCCCTCGGGGGGGGCCTTCGCCTACAATGAGCAGTTCTTC. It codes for CASSPSGGAFAYNEQFF.

The CDR3 region has the DNA TGTGCCAGCAGCAGTGATGACAATGAGCAGTTCTTC. Protein product: CASSSDDNEQFF. The chain has TRBV6-5 and TRBJ2-1; D is unclear. Germline CDR1 is MNHEY and CDR2 is SVGAGI. This CDR3 is built from 12 residues. Trimming stripped 6 bases from V and 5 bases from J, with 8 bases between.

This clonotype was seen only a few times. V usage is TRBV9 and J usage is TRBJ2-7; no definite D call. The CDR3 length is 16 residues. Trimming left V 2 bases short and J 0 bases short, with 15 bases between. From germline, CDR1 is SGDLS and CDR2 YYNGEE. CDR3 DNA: TGTGCCAGCAGCGTGACTGGGGTTTTAGACTCCTACGAGCAGTACTTC. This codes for CASSVTGVLDSYEQYF.

Here the CDR3 reads CATRDGIATNEKLFF. The DNA of the CDR3 is TGTGCCACCAGGGACGGCATCGCAACTAATGAAAAACTGTTTTTT. V is TRBV15 and J is TRBJ1-4; D not certain. Germline V gives CDR1 LNHNV, CDR2 YYDKDF (reference sequence). V was clipped by 6 bases and J by 0 bases, with 11 bases between them. The CDR3 length is 15 residues.